The 10 T cell receptor beta chains given below trace back to one sample, sequenced in a study of shared clonotypes between healthy human individuals. CD45RO negativity and positive selection for CCR7 defined naive CD8 cells, a population that excluded terminally differentiated effector memory CD45RA+ cells. Libraries were prepared by immunoSEQ multiplex PCR; TCRdb keeps only in-frame clonotypes and omits some of them. Of under 1 million clones in the sample, roughly 96% were seen once. Sample: naive CD8+ T cells sorted from blood. The receptors come from a young man in good health.

The chain is built from TRBV9 and TRBJ2-5; D call uncertain. This CDR3 is built from 15 residues. Trimming removed 4 bases from V and 5 bases from J, with 18 bases in between. Germline CDR1 reads SGDLS; CDR2 reads YYNGEE. In nucleotides, the CDR3 is TGTGCCAGCAGCCCTGAAGGGTTCAGGTCGGAGACCCAGTACTTC. Translating it yields CASSPEGFRSETQYF. The entire variable domain, with the rest obtained from reference TRBV9 and TRBJ2-5, is as follows: DSGVTQTPKHLITATGQRVTLRCSPRSGDLSVYWYQQSLDQGLQFLIQYYNGEERAKGNILERFSAQQFPDLHSELNLSSLELGDSALYFCASSPEGFRSETQYFGPGTRLLVL.

J is TRBJ2-3 and V is TRBV27; D is uncertain. The V end was cut by 5 bases, the J end by 2 bases, with 20 bases between. The CDR3 spans 17 residues. Germline CDR1 and CDR2: MNHEY and SMNVEV (reference sequence). CDR3 bases: TGTGCCAGCAGTGCGGCTTTGGCTGCCCCTGCCACAGATACGCAGTATTTT. This codes for CASSAALAAPATDTQYF.

The chain is built from TRBV6-1 and TRBJ2-2; D is ambiguous. The CDR3 has 15 amino acids. V was shortened by 3 bases and J by 0 bases, with 8 bases between the two germline ends. Germline CDR1 reads MNHNS; CDR2 reads SASEGT. The CDR3 loop is CASSDLAANTGELFF. In nucleotides, the CDR3 is TGTGCCAGCAGTGACTTGGCGGCGAACACCGGGGAGCTGTTTTTT.

The chain joins TRBV6-4 to TRBJ2-7; perhaps TRBD1 as D (6 bases). Germline V gives CDR1 MRHNA, CDR2 SNTAGT. The CDR3 runs to 12 residues. V lost 9 bases, J lost 4 bases, and 13 bases lay in between. CDR3 DNA: TGTGCCAGAAGGGACACTTCTTACGAGCAGTACTTC. Translation: CARRDTSYEQYF.

This sequence joins TRBV7-9 and TRBJ2-5; D possibly corresponds to TRBD2 (5 bases). V was clipped by 2 bases and J by 1 base, with 14 bases between them. This CDR3 contains 16 residues. Germline V gene data show CDR1 as SEHNR and CDR2 as FQNEAQ (reference sequence). The CDR3 is CASSLLLVRRQETQYF. CDR3 coding DNA: TGTGCCAGCAGCTTATTACTAGTACGACGCCAAGAGACCCAGTACTTC. The full variable domain, with the rest looked up from reference TRBV7-9 and TRBJ2-5, is DTGVSQNPRHKITKRGQNVTFRCDPISEHNRLYWYRQTLGQGPEFLTYFQNEAQLEKSRLLSDRFSAERPKGSFSTLEIQRTEQGDSAMYLCASSLLLVRRQETQYFGPGTRLLVL.

The chain is built from TRBV27 and TRBJ1-3; D ambiguous. Germline CDR1 is MNHEY and CDR2 is SMNVEV (reference sequence). This CDR3 region has 12 residues. V was pared by 8 bases and J by 4 bases, with 9 bases between. The DNA of the CDR3 is TGTGCCAGCGGGGTCGGCGGAAACACCATATATTTT. Translation gives CASGVGGNTIYF.

V is TRBV29-1 and J is TRBJ2-7; 8 nucleotides line up with TRBD2. The CDR3 runs 16 residues. Trimming removed 1 base from V and 1 base from J; junction bases left unmatched: 9. Germline V lookup: CDR1 SQVTM, CDR2 ANQGSEA. The CDR3 loop reads CSVEALAGGRSYEQYF. The CDR3 region has the DNA TGCAGCGTTGAAGCCCTCGCGGGAGGTAGATCCTACGAGCAGTACTTC.

This chain connects TRBV27 to TRBJ1-1; D call uncertain. Germline V lookup: CDR1 MNHEY, CDR2 SMNVEV (reference sequence). The CDR3 totals 13 residues. With 5 bases removed from V and 7 bases from J, the gap between germline ends came to 14 bases. This CDR3 reads CASSTTFGLEAFF. Here the CDR3 DNA reads TGTGCCAGCAGTACTACCTTTGGGCTTGAAGCTTTCTTT.

The chain is built from TRBV28 and TRBJ2-7; a weak D match, TRBD1 (5 bases). There are 14 residues in the CDR3. Per the germline V gene, CDR1 is MDHEN and CDR2 is SYDVKM. Trimming cost V 5 bases and J 5 bases, with 16 bases left between them. CDR3 in amino acids: CASSMDKSYDEQYF. The CDR3, as DNA: TGTGCCAGCAGTATGGACAAGTCCTACGACGAGCAGTACTTC.

The chain joins TRBV2 to TRBJ2-1; 9 nucleotides align to TRBD1. Germline CDR1 and CDR2: SNHLY and FYNNEI. Germline trimming cut 6 bases from V and 8 bases from J; bases unmatched to any gene: 2. This CDR3 contains 12 residues. The CDR3 here is CASRDRGDEQFF. The CDR3 bases are TGTGCCAGCAGGGACAGGGGCGATGAGCAGTTCTTC.